This TCR beta chain was sequenced for a study of persistence of HIV-infected CD4 T cells. Cells were stimulated with CMV-infected fibroblast lysates at roughly 10 ug/mL. CD4+ T cells upregulating both CD40 ligand and CD69 were sorted as responding cells. The CDR3 sequence is 13 residues long. V was pared by 8 bases and J by 2 bases, with 10 bases between. Germline CDR1 and CDR2: SNHLY and FYNNEI. To note about this clone: Its antigen is as yet unknown.

The libraries were made with immunoSEQ version 4 in survey mode. Using immunoSEQ multiplex PCR, the repertoire was profiled, and TCRdb retains in-frame clones only, with some absent. The sample contains 6,500 to 8,500 clones, roughly two thirds of which appear only once. The material sequenced was CD4+ T cells sorted from PBMCs after approximately 20-hour stimulation, taken from a patient who received antiretroviral therapy. The chain recombines TRBV2 with TRBJ1-5; D is ambiguous. This sequence was found in an adult man with HIV who was CMV-seropositive. CDR3 protein: CASGLRGNQPQHF. The CDR3 bases are TGTGCCAGCGGCCTTAGAGGCAATCAGCCCCAGCATTTT.